This is a list of T cell receptor beta chains from one sample in a study of neurological immune-mediated disorders. In TCRdb, the 5' RACE reads were re-called with MiXCR into one record per CDR3 protein. The table lists tens of thousands of distinct CDR3 sequences, nearly 10% of them singletons. The material sequenced was PBMCs. All receptors come from a man aged 25-45 years in good health. CDR3s include the opening cysteine and the closing phenylalanine or tryptophan. D genes are given only for firm matches. Expanded clones are given a class, and other clones once, few, many or no size at all.

J: TRBJ2-5; V: TRBV2; size: -; D: -; CDR3: CVSSALGYGDTQYF; DNA: TGTGTCAGCAGTGCCTTGGGGTATGGGGACACCCAGTACTTC
J: TRBJ2-2; V: TRBV24-1; size: many; D: -; CDR3: CATSDSDRGELFF; DNA: TGTGCCACCAGTGATTCCGACAGGGGGGAGCTGTTTTTT
J: TRBJ2-1; V: TRBV5-1; size: many; D: TRBD2; CDR3: CASSLGLAGVEQFF; DNA: TGCGCCAGCAGCTTGGGACTAGCGGGAGTTGAGCAGTTCTTC
J: TRBJ2-4; V: TRBV4-2; size: many; D: TRBD2; CDR3: CASSKRELAGGNKNIQYF; DNA: TGTGCCAGCAGCAAAAGAGAACTAGCGGGAGGGAACAAAAACATTCAGTACTTC
J: TRBJ1-1; V: TRBV6-5; size: many; D: -; CDR3: CASSYTGTEAFF; DNA: TGTGCCAGCAGTTACACAGGGACTGAAGCTTTCTTT
J: TRBJ2-4; V: TRBV27; size: -; D: TRBD2; CDR3: CASSFLAGENIQYF; DNA: TGTGCCAGCAGTTTTCTGGCGGGAGAGAACATTCAGTACTTC
J: TRBJ2-5; V: TRBV5-1; size: many; D: TRBD2; CDR3: CASQLADTQETQYF; DNA: TGCGCCAGCCAACTAGCGGATACCCAAGAGACCCAGTACTTC
J: TRBJ1-5; V: TRBV7-8; size: few; D: TRBD1; CDR3: CASSEQGGNQPQHF; DNA: TGTGCCAGCAGCGAACAGGGGGGCAATCAGCCCCAGCATTTT
J: TRBJ2-2; V: TRBV5-1; size: many; D: -; CDR3: CASSPGQPTGELFF; DNA: TGCGCCAGCAGCCCTGGACAGCCAACAGGGGAGCTGTTTTTT
J: TRBJ2-7; V: TRBV7-2; size: many; D: -; CDR3: CASSSKQGWEQYF; DNA: TGTGCCAGCAGCTCGAAACAGGGCTGGGAGCAGTACTTC
J: TRBJ2-7; V: TRBV5-1; size: -; D: TRBD2; CDR3: CASSSTGGPSYEQYF; DNA: TGCGCCAGCAGCTCCACGGGAGGGCCCTCGTACGAGCAGTACTTC
J: TRBJ2-2; V: TRBV28; size: -; D: TRBD2; CDR3: CASSLAGLAGYTGELFF; DNA: TGTGCCAGCAGTTTAGCCGGGCTAGCGGGATACACCGGGGAGCTGTTTTTT
J: TRBJ2-1; V: TRBV12-3/TRBV12-4; size: many; D: -; CDR3: CASSFIRDTSNEQFF; DNA: TGTGCCAGCAGTTTTATTAGGGACACCTCCAATGAGCAGTTCTTC
J: TRBJ2-7; V: TRBV20-1; size: many; D: -; CDR3: CSARPGAAYEQYF; DNA: TGCAGTGCTAGGCCAGGGGCGGCCTACGAGCAGTACTTC
J: TRBJ2-7; V: TRBV5-5; size: many; D: -; CDR3: CASTPAPSYEQYF; DNA: TGTGCCAGCACCCCGGCCCCCTCCTACGAGCAGTACTTC
J: TRBJ2-7; V: TRBV20-1; size: few; D: TRBD1; CDR3: CSARDPGTGSSYEQYF; DNA: TGCAGTGCTAGAGATCCGGGGACAGGAAGCTCCTACGAGCAGTACTTC
J: TRBJ1-5; V: TRBV27; size: many; D: -; CDR3: CASSLSYGGTQPQHF; DNA: TGTGCCAGCAGTTTATCGTACGGGGGCACTCAGCCCCAGCATTTT
J: TRBJ1-1; V: TRBV18; size: few; D: -; CDR3: CASSPRQGHMNTEAFF; DNA: TGTGCCAGCTCACCAAGGCAGGGCCATATGAACACTGAAGCTTTCTTT
J: TRBJ2-5; V: TRBV15; size: -; D: TRBD1; CDR3: CATSRLGQIQETQYF; DNA: TGTGCCACCAGCAGATTGGGACAGATACAAGAGACCCAGTACTTC
J: TRBJ2-3; V: TRBV9; size: many; D: -; CDR3: CASSVVEGPDTQYF; DNA: TGTGCCAGCAGCGTAGTGGAGGGCCCAGATACGCAGTATTTT
J: TRBJ1-4; V: TRBV28; size: many; D: TRBD1; CDR3: CASSSPKGTGSREKLFF; DNA: TGTGCCAGCAGTTCTCCAAAAGGGACAGGAAGTCGCGAAAAACTGTTTTTT
J: TRBJ2-2; V: TRBV7-3; size: many; D: -; CDR3: CASSLTPGELFF; DNA: TGTGCCAGCAGCTTAACCCCCGGGGAGCTGTTTTTT
J: TRBJ2-7; V: TRBV24-1; size: many; D: -; CDR3: CATSDSGRVEQYF; DNA: TGTGCCACCAGTGACTCAGGTCGCGTGGAGCAGTACTTC
J: TRBJ1-5; V: TRBV15; size: many; D: TRBD1; CDR3: CATSSGQGVGDQPQHF; DNA: TGTGCCACCAGCAGTGGTCAGGGGGTCGGGGATCAGCCCCAGCATTTT
J: TRBJ1-2; V: TRBV29-1; size: many; D: TRBD1; CDR3: CSGGTGGIYGYTF; DNA: TGCAGCGGGGGGACAGGGGGCATCTATGGCTACACCTTC
J: TRBJ2-2; V: TRBV6-5; size: many; D: -; CDR3: CASSYSRGAGELFF; DNA: TGTGCCAGCAGTTACTCCAGGGGCGCCGGGGAGCTGTTTTTT
J: TRBJ1-5; V: TRBV2; size: many; D: TRBD1; CDR3: CASSAGTGANQPQHF; DNA: TGTGCCAGCAGTGCCGGGACAGGGGCCAATCAGCCCCAGCATTTT
J: TRBJ2-2; V: TRBV12-3/TRBV12-4; size: many; D: -; CDR3: CASSRGNTGELFF; DNA: TGTGCCAGCAGCCGGGGCAACACCGGGGAGCTGTTTTTT
J: TRBJ2-2; V: TRBV12-3/TRBV12-4; size: many; D: -; CDR3: CASSTGPGELFF; DNA: TGTGCCAGCAGCACAGGCCCCGGGGAGCTGTTTTTT
J: TRBJ2-1; V: TRBV2; size: many; D: -; CDR3: CASSDGAGNYNEQFF; DNA: TGTGCCAGCAGTGATGGAGCGGGTAACTACAATGAGCAGTTCTTC
J: TRBJ1-1; V: TRBV10-3; size: many; D: -; CDR3: CAITGGREGTEAFF; DNA: TGTGCCATCACCGGGGGGAGGGAGGGCACTGAAGCTTTCTTT
J: TRBJ2-6; V: TRBV7-9; size: few; D: -; CDR3: CASSSSRGQKSFSGANVLTF; DNA: TGTGCCAGCAGCTCGTCGAGAGGCCAGAAGAGTTTCTCTGGGGCCAACGTCCTGACTTTC
J: TRBJ1-1; V: TRBV7-2; size: many; D: -; CDR3: CASSLGSSTEAFF; DNA: TGTGCCAGCAGCTTAGGTTCATCAACTGAAGCTTTCTTT
J: TRBJ2-1; V: TRBV20-1; size: -; D: TRBD1; CDR3: CSARESGQGNYNEQFF; DNA: TGCAGTGCTAGAGAGTCGGGACAGGGTAATTACAATGAGCAGTTCTTC
J: TRBJ1-2; V: TRBV28; size: many; D: -; CDR3: CASTIGYGYTF; DNA: TGTGCCAGCACTATCGGCTATGGCTACACCTTC
J: TRBJ1-4; V: TRBV12-3/TRBV12-4; size: -; D: -; CDR3: CASRLRGDGENLFF; DNA: TGTGCCAGCAGGCTTCGGGGGGACGGTGAAAATCTGTTTTTT
J: TRBJ2-4; V: TRBV3-1; size: many; D: TRBD2; CDR3: CASSQVAGVVYF; DNA: TGTGCCAGCAGCCAAGTTGCGGGAGTTGTGTACTTC
J: TRBJ2-7; V: TRBV6-5; size: many; D: TRBD2; CDR3: CASSPGLVLSYEQYF; DNA: TGTGCCAGCAGTCCTGGACTAGTCCTCTCCTACGAGCAGTACTTC
J: TRBJ2-1; V: TRBV20-1; size: -; D: TRBD2; CDR3: CSANLEGGPYNEQFF; DNA: TGCAGTGCTAATCTTGAGGGAGGGCCCTACAATGAGCAGTTCTTC
J: TRBJ1-4; V: TRBV20-1; size: many; D: -; CDR3: CSASHRVEEKLFF; DNA: TGCAGTGCTAGTCACCGGGTGGAGGAAAAACTGTTTTTT
J: TRBJ2-3; V: TRBV20-1; size: -; D: TRBD2; CDR3: CSARSSGASTDTQYF; DNA: TGCAGTGCTCGATCTAGCGGGGCTAGCACAGATACGCAGTATTTT
J: TRBJ2-5; V: TRBV12-3/TRBV12-4; size: many; D: TRBD2; CDR3: CASSLLAGEETQYF; DNA: TGTGCCAGCAGCCTTCTAGCGGGAGAGGAGACCCAGTACTTC
J: TRBJ2-1; V: TRBV5-5; size: many; D: -; CDR3: CASSPNFNEQFF; DNA: TGTGCCAGCAGCCCGAATTTCAATGAGCAGTTCTTC
J: TRBJ1-2; V: TRBV7-2; size: many; D: TRBD1; CDR3: CASSPRTGENYGYTF; DNA: TGTGCCAGCAGCCCGAGGACAGGAGAGAACTATGGCTACACCTTC
J: TRBJ2-2; V: TRBV5-1; size: many; D: -; CDR3: CASSLGEADGELFF; DNA: TGCGCCAGCAGCTTGGGAGAGGCTGACGGGGAGCTGTTTTTT
J: TRBJ2-1; V: TRBV5-1; size: many; D: -; CDR3: CASSLVGLEADEQFF; DNA: TGCGCCAGCAGCTTGGTCGGATTAGAGGCGGATGAGCAGTTCTTC
J: TRBJ1-1; V: TRBV28; size: many; D: TRBD1; CDR3: CASSQDRGGNTEAFF; DNA: TGTGCCAGCAGTCAGGACAGGGGAGGGAACACTGAAGCTTTCTTT
J: TRBJ1-6; V: TRBV12-3/TRBV12-4; size: many; D: TRBD1; CDR3: CASSISPGTGWDSPLHF; DNA: TGTGCCAGCAGTATATCCCCCGGGACAGGGTGGGATTCACCCCTCCACTTT
J: TRBJ2-7; V: TRBV28; size: many; D: -; CDR3: CASSLNREGQYF; DNA: TGTGCCAGCAGTTTGAACAGGGAAGGACAGTACTTC
J: TRBJ1-5; V: TRBV7-8; size: once; D: TRBD1; CDR3: CASIPRDRGQSNQPQHF; DNA: TGTGCCAGCATCCCCCGGGACAGGGGGCAAAGCAATCAGCCCCAGCATTTT
J: TRBJ2-2; V: TRBV10-3; size: many; D: -; CDR3: CAIKEGQMNTGELFF; DNA: TGTGCCATCAAAGAAGGACAGATGAACACCGGGGAGCTGTTTTTT
J: TRBJ2-3; V: TRBV20-1; size: many; D: TRBD2; CDR3: CSAPPGGRDTDTQYF; DNA: TGCAGTGCCCCACCCGGCGGGAGAGACACAGATACGCAGTATTTT
J: TRBJ1-3; V: TRBV27; size: many; D: -; CDR3: CASPVKGNTIYF; DNA: TGTGCCAGCCCCGTTAAGGGAAACACCATATATTTT
J: TRBJ2-3; V: TRBV4-1; size: many; D: -; CDR3: CASSIVYLYSTDTQYF; DNA: TGCGCCAGCAGCATTGTTTACTTATACAGCACAGATACGCAGTATTTT
J: TRBJ2-7; V: TRBV29-1; size: many; D: TRBD2; CDR3: CSAYSGAYEQYF; DNA: TGCAGCGCCTATAGCGGGGCCTACGAGCAGTACTTC
J: TRBJ2-7; V: TRBV28; size: many; D: -; CDR3: CASSLRSYEQYF; DNA: TGTGCCAGCAGTTTAAGATCCTACGAGCAGTACTTC